This entry features one T cell receptor beta chain sequence. Its specificity is unknown. The V end lost 5 bases, the J end lost 3 bases, and 13 bases lay between the germline ends. This CDR3 has 14 amino acids. Germline CDR1 and CDR2: SGHRS and YFSETQ. The PCR ran on 60 Vbeta and 13 Jbeta primers. Clones were read by immunoSEQ multiplex PCR, and TCRdb kept only the in-frame ones, dropping some. The repertoire includes 80,000 to 130,000 clones, 65% to 80% of them detected once, and over 3.5% sits in the top ten. The data originate from a study of cytomegalovirus exposure and HLA in healthy donors. Overall study findings and caveats: A previous analysis found most TCR beta V segments productive roughly 87% or roughly 30% of the time.

The rearrangement uses TRBV5-1 and TRBJ2-3; TRBD2 might be the D (5 bases). This TCR derives from a woman between 45 and 65 years old in good health and CMV-seropositive. Specimen: PBMCs. CDR3 DNA sequence: TGCGCCAGCAGTTTCCAAGGGAGTACAGATACGCAGTATTTT. This gives the protein CASSFQGSTDTQYF.